This TCR beta chain is from a study of tissue T cells after allogeneic stem cell transplantation. Looked up from germline, CDR1 is KGHPV and CDR2 is FQNQEV (reference sequence). Germline trimming cut 4 bases from V and 0 bases from J; bases unmatched to any gene: 4. This CDR3 is built from 15 residues. Noted time point: mouse harvest day 7 after allogeneic transplant. Tail vein injection delivered 10^7 T-cell-depleted bone marrow cells and 10^6 splenic CD5+ T cells. Study observations and caveats: Some tissue clones might be persisting host cells; their alloreactivity or antigen specificity was not determined.

In the case of this clone: Its antigen is as yet unknown. Gene names and germline refer to mouse. Read sequence stops 1 residue before the CDR3 end, and the germline J gene provides the missing end.

Data came from immunoSEQ multiplex PCR; TCRdb stores just in-frame clones and leaves some out. The sample includes approximately 6,600 clones, 45% to 55% of them seen just once. The genes are TRBV26 and TRBJ2-4; 7 nucleotides align to TRBD2. The sequencing input was lymph node tissue. This receptor was identified in a female BALB/c mouse given C57BL/6 T cells with graft-versus-host disease after an allogeneic hematopoietic cell transplant. CDR3: CASSPSGGSQNTLYF. The DNA read from the CDR3 is TGTGCCAGCAGTCCCTCTGGGGGTAGTCAAAACACCTTGTAC.